The TCR beta chain under discussion was sequenced for a study of T cells in localized non-small cell lung cancer. Germline loops: CDR1 MNHEY, CDR2 SMNVEV (reference sequence). The CDR3 has 13 amino acids. The V and J ends lost 4 bases and 6 bases respectively, with 13 bases between them. Study-wide findings and caveats: A median of about 60 of the top 100 tumor clones appeared in adjacent lung, which was paired and uninvolved. Heterogeneity is still possible, as just one tumor region was sequenced. Longer overall survival associated with higher blood T cell density; shorter survival with higher adjacent-lung clonality.

This table comes from immunoSEQ multiplex PCR, and its TCRdb copy is limited to in-frame clones, with some not included. This repertoire shows tens of thousands of clones, around four fifths found once; its top ten account for approximately 18%. About this clone: Its specificity is not known.

This clonotype was sampled from a man aged 35-75 years with stage III lung adenocarcinoma. Specimen: peripheral blood mononuclear cells, collected before any cancer treatment. V is TRBV27 and J is TRBJ2-7; possibly TRBD2 for D (6 bases). This chain's CDR3 is CASSYTGVSEQYF. CDR3 nucleotide sequence: TGTGCCAGCAGTTACACGGGAGTATCCGAGCAGTACTTC.